The source of this T cell receptor (beta chain) is a study of identical twins (dated by TCRdb to the mid-2010s). In terms of the full investigation: To test whether fetal clonotypes persist, the study used deep sequencing on TCR alpha and beta repertoires from monozygotic twins, unrelated adults of various ages, and cord blood. Replicate twin experiments were performed at different times using different library preparation protocols to rule out contamination.

All donors were healthy Caucasians. The twin cohort consisted of three pairs of female monozygotic twins, all aged about 18 to 29 years. Positive isolation kits from Invitrogen were used to isolate the CD4+ and CD8+ T cell populations. The paper's findings and limits, for the study overall: Fewer insertions were carried by abundant cord blood beta clonotypes, a similar but weaker trend appeared in young adult naive repertoires, and no such trend appeared in memory repertoires. In monozygotic twins, out-of-frame TCR alpha sharing was systematically underestimated by recombination models, although the models agreed with sharing between unrelated individuals. The excess sharing between twins in beta out-of-frame sequences was weaker because fewer shared sequences reduced the signal-to-noise ratio. Zero-insertion analyses could be partly confounded by invariant T cells such as MAIT and iNKT, although diverse VJ usage argued against such confounding for most clonotypes. Conclusions relied on cross-sectional statistical analysis, since the same donors could not be followed over many years. Compared with coincidental sharing between unrelated individuals, out-of-frame TCR alpha sequences shared between twins showed an excess of sequences with low generation probability.

This clonotype showed up just a few times. Its target antigen remains unknown. Base qualities are not at hand, and no much larger clone is one base apart. Receptor libraries were prepared by 5' RACE. TCRdb lists the instrument as Illumina HiSeq 2000. Template switching added a universal primer binding site, and the final cDNA carried a unique molecular identifier that allowed TCR cDNA molecules to be counted accurately. Specific primers in the conserved constant-segment region were used to synthesize first-strand cDNA for the TCR alpha and beta chains. To control for contamination, every cDNA library carried two barcodes: a SMART-Mk sample barcode plus Illumina barcodes. Two successive PCR steps introduced TruSeq adapter sequences along with Illumina sample barcodes. Sequencing of the TCR alpha and beta cDNA libraries was done on the Illumina HiSeq platform using custom primers. Per the authors' processing: MiGEC was used to process raw reads and extract unique molecular identifiers, and MiXCR was used to find CDR3 positions. For each individual, recombination models were inferred using an EM algorithm with the repgenHMM and IGoR tools. The tcR package in R was used for shared clonotype analysis, with sharing normalized by the product of cloneset sizes. To study raw recombination without the effects of thymic and clonal selection, out-of-frame nonproductive sequences were analyzed. TCRdb reprocessed the public reads (quality trimming at Q25 with fastp, clone calling with MiXCR) and kept in-frame beta chains. Identical CDR3 protein sequences are pooled into one entry, listed with their most common genes and DNA. These V and J calls derive from TCRdb rather than the authors' analysis. The sample table shows approximately 500,000 distinct CDR3 sequences, and roughly 15% are seen once. 0.44% of the sample is held by the ten biggest clonotypes.

CDR1 and CDR2, looked up from the germline V gene, are SGHAT and FQNNGV. V is clipped by 2 bases and J by 6 bases, and the sequence between their germline boundaries is 7 bases long. Including cysteine and phenylalanine, the CDR3 has 13 amino acids. The read is trimmed to its CDR3 DNA, 39 bases read in frame from base 1. The data also belong to a second study, concerning yellow fever vaccine responses in identical twins. The second paper states: The authors reported that the T cell response to vaccination in identical twins appeared partly convergent and partly personalized. The study precisely tracked vaccine-responding T cell clones in identical twins.

The sequence came from a woman between 18 and 29 years old in good health. Recombination joined TRBV11-2 with TRBJ2-2; too little of a D gene remains to name it. Sequencing was done on a sample of CD4+ T cells sorted from blood. The sequenced DNA: TGTGCCAGCAGCTTAAATCTCCCCGGGGAGCTGTTTTTT. It is translated as CASSLNLPGELFF.